This T cell receptor beta chain originates from a study of shared clonotypes between healthy human individuals (dated by TCRdb to 2020 to 2022). For the wider study: A couple of women and a few men aged 18 to 49 years were included in the cohort. For each donor, CD4 naive and CD4 memory were each run on three plates, CD8 naive on two plates, and CD8 memory on one plate. To estimate repertoire size and how much clonotype sharing occurs between individuals, the study deeply sequenced the blood TCR repertoires of several healthy adults. Different laboratories and diverse techniques were used to prepare libraries and sequence TCR repertoires, to increase sequencing depth and limit assay-specific biases. Each donor's leukapheresis produced roughly between about 0.85 and 10 billion PBMCs.

The junction carries 8 bases between V and J, which are trimmed by 3 bases and 0 bases respectively. CDR1 and CDR2 are read off the germline V gene (reference sequence) as LNHDA and SQIVND. Its CDR3 holds 14 amino acids, cysteine through phenylalanine. Just CDR3 DNA is preserved here, 42 bases in frame from base 1. Using the deep immunoSEQ assay, TCR CDR3 regions were amplified from genomic DNA by multiplex PCR. Extracted genomic DNA from each cell subset was spread evenly across all wells of several immunoSEQ 96-well plates, with each plate serving as a replicate. For sorted subsets, approximately 190 ng genomic DNA, equal to some 28,000 T cell genomes, was loaded into each replicate PCR. Purified libraries were measured with a Qubit 3.0 fluorometer, size-checked on a Bioanalyzer 2100, and measured again with the KAPA Library Quantification kit. Every immunoSEQ 96-well plate was sequenced on a dedicated single-read 150-cycle Illumina NextSeq 550 flow cell. The paper's processing steps were these. Because the immunoSEQ output included only junctional sequences and no quality scores, the filtering could not be the same as the filtering used for full-length reads. To assign V/J genes and CDR3, sequences were annotated against IMGT germline references using PyIR, a Python wrapper for IgBLAST v1.9. Reads were removed for weak V/J assignments (E-value above 1e-6), missing CDR3, stop codons, out-of-frame junctions, or ambiguous translated residues. V3J clonotypes were defined as sequences sharing the same inferred V gene, J gene, and CDR3 amino acid sequence. Percentage overlap between repertoires was computed as shared unique clonotypes divided by the size of the smaller repertoire. Richness of each repertoire was evaluated using RTK rarefaction, the Chao1 estimator, and Recon v2.1 estimates of unobserved clonotypes. Generation probabilities were computed with OLGA for all TCRbeta clonotypes obtained by the gDNA method from four donors. TCRdb provides this immuneACCESS table in a form limited to in-frame rearrangements. Some clones are lacking; in checked studies, under half of them reflect an unresolved V gene, and why the rest are absent is not known. The V and J calls and clone size are taken from that table; D and trimming were inferred from the DNA. This sample holds over a million clones; approximately 98.5% were observed only once. Clones ranked in the top ten supply around 0.38% of the sample.

The investigation overall reported the following: Even with the large sequencing depth, rarefaction of the sorted-subset datasets indicated that sequencing was incomplete. Based on pairwise subsampling, the degree of clonotype sharing among donors was expected to be affected by sequencing depth. Sampling was restricted to blood, and TCR repertoires in tissues likely differ from the TCR repertoires found in blood. Across a few donors, about 5% of naive CD4, 3% to 4% of naive CD8, roughly 2.3% of memory CD4, and roughly 0.4% of memory CD8 clonotypes were shared. Because the study included a small number of donors, the genetic and exposure-history diversity represented was limited. Higher generation probabilities were observed for clonotypes shared by all four sorted-subset donors than for non-shared clonotypes. Naive subsets generally had larger estimated clonotype richness than memory subsets.

The donors were healthy, HIV-negative adults who had no recently reported acute infections or vaccinations. Every donor was a Caucasian adult residing in Nashville, Tennessee, USA. Magnetic negative selection was used to enrich CD4+ T cells, after which naive cells were positively selected on CD45RA and the negative fraction became the memory subset. Blood was obtained by leukapheresis, after which PBMCs were separated by Ficoll-Histopaque density gradient centrifugation and cryopreserved in liquid nitrogen vapor phase. Analytical flow cytometry was used to check the purity and quantity of each magnetically sorted T cell population. Each sorted fraction had its genomic DNA isolated and then quantified by UV absorbance on a Nanodrop 2000c. On this clone: The target of this receptor is not known. Base qualities were left out, and no much larger clone turns up one base away.

The chain is encoded by TRBV19 joined to TRBJ1-2, with the D gene uncertain. The receptor was isolated from a man in his thirties or forties in good health. Sequenced material: naive CD4+ T cells sorted from blood. In light of the paper, this sample's cell subset or site label describes: CD45RA+ positively selected. The bases read TGTGCCAGTAGTATCAGCGCATCTAACTATGGCTACACCTTC. The resulting protein is CASSISASNYGYTF.